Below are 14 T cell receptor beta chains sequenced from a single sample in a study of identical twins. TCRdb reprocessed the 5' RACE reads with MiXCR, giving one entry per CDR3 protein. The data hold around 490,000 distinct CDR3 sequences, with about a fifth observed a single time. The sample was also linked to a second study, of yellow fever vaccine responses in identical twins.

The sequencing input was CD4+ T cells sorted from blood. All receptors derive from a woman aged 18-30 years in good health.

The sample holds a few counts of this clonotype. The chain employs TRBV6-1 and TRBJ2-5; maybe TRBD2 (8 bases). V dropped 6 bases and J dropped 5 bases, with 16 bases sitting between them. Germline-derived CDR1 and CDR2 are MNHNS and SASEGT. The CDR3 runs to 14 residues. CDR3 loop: CASSRGGTVETQYF. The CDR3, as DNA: TGTGCCAGCAGCCGGGGGGGGACAGTTGAGACCCAGTACTTC.

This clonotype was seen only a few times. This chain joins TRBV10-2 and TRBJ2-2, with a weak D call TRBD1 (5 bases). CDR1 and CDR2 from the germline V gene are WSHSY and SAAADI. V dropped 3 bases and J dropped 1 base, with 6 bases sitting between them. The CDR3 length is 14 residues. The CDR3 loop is CASSDTGNTGELFF. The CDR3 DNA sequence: TGCGCCAGCAGTGACACAGGGAACACCGGGGAGCTGTTTTTT.

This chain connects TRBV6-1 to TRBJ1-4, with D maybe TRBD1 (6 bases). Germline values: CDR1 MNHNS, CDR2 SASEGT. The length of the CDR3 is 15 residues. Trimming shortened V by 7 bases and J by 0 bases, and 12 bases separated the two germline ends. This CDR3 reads CASKVQGATNEKLFF. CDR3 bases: TGTGCCAGCAAGGTACAGGGCGCAACTAATGAAAAACTGTTTTTT.

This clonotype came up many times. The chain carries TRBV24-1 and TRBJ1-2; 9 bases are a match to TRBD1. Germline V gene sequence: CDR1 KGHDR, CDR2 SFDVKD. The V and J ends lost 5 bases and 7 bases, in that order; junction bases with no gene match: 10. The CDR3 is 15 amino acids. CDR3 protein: CATSGGGQGTFGYTF. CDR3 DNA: TGTGCCACCAGTGGGGGTGGACAGGGGACGTTTGGCTACACCTTC.

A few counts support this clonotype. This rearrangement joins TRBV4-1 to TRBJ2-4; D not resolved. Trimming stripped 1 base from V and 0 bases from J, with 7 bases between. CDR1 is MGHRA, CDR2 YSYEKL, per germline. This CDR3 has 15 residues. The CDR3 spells CASSQGPGAKNIQYF. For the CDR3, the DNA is TGCGCCAGCAGCCAAGGGCCGGGAGCCAAAAACATTCAGTACTTC.

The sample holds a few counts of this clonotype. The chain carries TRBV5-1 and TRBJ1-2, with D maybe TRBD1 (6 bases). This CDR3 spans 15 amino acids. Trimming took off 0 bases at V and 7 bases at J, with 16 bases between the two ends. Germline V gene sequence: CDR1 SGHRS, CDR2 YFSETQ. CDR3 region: CASSLGSGAVGGYTF. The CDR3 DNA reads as TGCGCCAGCAGCTTGGGTTCAGGGGCGGTCGGTGGCTACACCTTC.

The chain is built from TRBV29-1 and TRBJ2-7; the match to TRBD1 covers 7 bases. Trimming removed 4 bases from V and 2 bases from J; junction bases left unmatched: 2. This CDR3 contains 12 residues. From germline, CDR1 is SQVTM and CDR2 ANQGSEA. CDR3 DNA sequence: TGCAGCGTTGGGACAGGCCCCTACGAGCAGTACTTC. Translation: CSVGTGPYEQYF.

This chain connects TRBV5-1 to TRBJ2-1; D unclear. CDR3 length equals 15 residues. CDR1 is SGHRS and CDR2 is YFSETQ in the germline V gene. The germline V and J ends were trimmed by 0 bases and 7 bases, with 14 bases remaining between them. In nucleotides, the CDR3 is TGCGCCAGCAGCTTGGTTCTAGTGACCGGGAATGAGCAGTTCTTC. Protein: CASSLVLVTGNEQFF. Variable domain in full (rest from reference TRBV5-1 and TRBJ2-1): KAGVTQTPRYLIKTRGQQVTLSCSPISGHRSVSWYQQTPGQGLQFLFEYFSETQRNKGNFPGRFSGRQFSNSRSEMNVSTLELGDSALYLCASSLVLVTGNEQFFGPGTRLTVL.

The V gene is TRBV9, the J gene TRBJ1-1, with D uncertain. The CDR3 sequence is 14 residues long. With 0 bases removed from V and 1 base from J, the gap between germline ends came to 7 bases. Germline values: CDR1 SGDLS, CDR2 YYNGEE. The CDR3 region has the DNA TGTGCCAGCAGCGTAGGGGCAGAGAACACTGAAGCTTTCTTT. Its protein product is CASSVGAENTEAFF.

In DNA, the CDR3 is TGCAGTGCCTCTTCGGGCGGGGGCTACAATGAGCAGTTCTTC. Translation: CSASSGGGYNEQFF. The V gene is TRBV20-1, the J gene TRBJ2-1; 7 bases map to TRBD2. CDR1 is DFQATT, CDR2 SNEGSKA, per germline (reference sequence). The CDR3 length is 14 residues. V trimming: 6 bases; J trimming: 3 bases; junction bases outside the gene matches: 8.

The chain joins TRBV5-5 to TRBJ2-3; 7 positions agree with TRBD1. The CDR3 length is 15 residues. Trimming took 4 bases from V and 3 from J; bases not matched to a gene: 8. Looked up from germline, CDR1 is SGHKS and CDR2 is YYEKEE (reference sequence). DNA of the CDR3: TGTGCCAGCAGCACGGGACAGTCCTATACAGATACGCAGTATTTT. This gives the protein CASSTGQSYTDTQYF.

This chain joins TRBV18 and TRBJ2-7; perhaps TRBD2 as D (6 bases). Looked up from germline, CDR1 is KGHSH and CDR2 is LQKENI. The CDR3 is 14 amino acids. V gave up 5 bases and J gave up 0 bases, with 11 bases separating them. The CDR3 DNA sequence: TGTGCCAGCTCAGCGGGACCCAACTCCTACGAGCAGTACTTC. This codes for CASSAGPNSYEQYF.

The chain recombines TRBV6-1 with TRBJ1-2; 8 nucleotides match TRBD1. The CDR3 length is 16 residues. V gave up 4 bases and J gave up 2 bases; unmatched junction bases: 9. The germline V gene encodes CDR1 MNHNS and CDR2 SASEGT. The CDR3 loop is CASSGSGTGYNYGYTF. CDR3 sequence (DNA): TGTGCCAGCAGTGGGTCCGGGACAGGTTACAACTATGGCTACACCTTC.

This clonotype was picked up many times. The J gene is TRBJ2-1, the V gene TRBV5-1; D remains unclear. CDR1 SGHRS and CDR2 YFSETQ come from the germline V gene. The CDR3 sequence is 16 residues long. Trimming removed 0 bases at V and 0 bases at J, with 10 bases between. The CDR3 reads CASSLVASSSYNEQFF. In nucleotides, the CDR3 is TGCGCCAGCAGCTTGGTGGCCTCGAGCTCCTACAATGAGCAGTTCTTC.